The 23 T cell receptor beta chains reported below all come from one sample, sequenced in a study of human T cells and chemical hapten exposure. Time point: pre-sensitization, week 0. Treatment meaning: therapeutic diphenylcyclopropenone sensitization with weekly scalp DPC. MiXCR, applied by TCRdb to the RACE reads, yields one record per CDR3 protein. Seen here are some 90,000 distinct CDR3 sequences, around 8.8% observed once, and the top ten hold about 2.5%. The material sequenced was whole blood, taken in connection with sensitization to the hapten diphenylcyclopropenone (DPC). The receptors derive from a middle-aged man with alopecia areata. Some clones in this sample may be carry-over from other donors' samples.

This chain uses TRBV12-3 or TRBV12-4 with TRBJ2-7; TRBD2 aligns across 12 bases. Trimming cost V 5 bases and J 1 base; bases outside gene matches: 3. The CDR3 runs to 15 residues. The CDR3 reads CASSPSGRGSYEQYF. The CDR3 DNA follows: TGTGCCAGCAGTCCTAGCGGGAGGGGATCCTACGAGCAGTACTTC.

Ten or more counts support this clonotype. The chain links TRBV7-8 to TRBJ1-1; no clear D gene. The CDR3 consists of 15 residues. V dropped 1 base and J dropped 3 bases, with 12 bases sitting between them. Germline V gene sequence: CDR1 SGHVS, CDR2 FQNEAQ. The CDR3 DNA sequence: TGTGCCAGCAGCTTAGTGGGATCTCCTTACACTGAAGCTTTCTTT. Encoded protein: CASSLVGSPYTEAFF.

Concerning this clonotype: Compared with germline, one end of the junction differs, possibly owing to a read error. The V call is TRBV10-3, the J call TRBJ1-3, with D uncertain. This CDR3 comprises 11 residues. Germline-derived CDR1 and CDR2 are ENHRY and SYGVKD. CDR3 sequence: CTISEENTIYF. The CDR3 bases are TGTACCATCAGTGAAGAAAACACCATATATTTT.

This clonotype was recorded a few times. CDR3 DNA: TGTGCCAGCAGCTACCCACAGGAGGCTGACACAGATACGCAGTATTTT. Protein product: CASSYPQEADTDTQYF. The V gene is TRBV28, the J gene TRBJ2-3, with D perhaps TRBD1 or TRBD2 (5 bases each). From germline, CDR1 is MDHEN and CDR2 SYDVKM. The V gene lost 6 bases and the J gene lost 2 bases, with 18 bases spanning the gap. The CDR3 loop spans 16 amino acids.

The genes are TRBV6-2 or TRBV6-3 and TRBJ2-1; a possible D gene is TRBD1 (6 bases). Per germline, CDR1 MNHEY and CDR2 SVGEGT. The V end lost 6 bases, the J end lost 9 bases, and 9 bases lay between the germline ends. The CDR3 contains 11 residues. The CDR3 DNA sequence: TGTGCCAGCAGACAACAGGGTGAGCAGTTCTTC. Amino acids: CASRQQGEQFF.

The chain carries TRBV6-5 and TRBJ1-2, with D unclear. The CDR3 spans 12 residues. V gave up 10 bases and J gave up 2 bases, with 11 bases separating them. CDR1 and CDR2 (germline): MNHEY, SVGAGI. In DNA, the CDR3 is TGTGCCATAAAGGCGGAGAACTATGGCTACACCTTC. Translated, it gives CAIKAENYGYTF.

This sequence joins TRBV11-3 and TRBJ2-1, with 12 bases matching TRBD2. CDR1 is SGHNT, CDR2 YENEEA, per germline. The junction had 8 bases not matched to a gene; V was cut back by 5 bases and J by 9 bases. CDR3 length: 15 amino acids. The CDR3 sequence is CASSPGLAGFGEQFF. CDR3 nucleotides: TGTGCCAGCAGCCCAGGACTAGCGGGGTTCGGTGAGCAGTTCTTC.

This clonotype was recorded a few times. CDR3 coding DNA: TGTGCCAGCAGATCGACAGGATACTACGAGCAGTACGTC. Its translation is CASRSTGYYEQYV. This sequence joins TRBV6-2 or TRBV6-3 and TRBJ2-7; D possibly corresponds to TRBD1 (6 bases). The CDR3 is 13 residues long. The ends were cut back, 6 bases at V and 3 bases at J, with 12 bases in the middle. Germline CDR1 is MNHEY and CDR2 is SVGEGT.

This clonotype occurred a few times. The CDR3 loop is CATSAADTGEAKNIQYF. DNA for the CDR3: TGTGCCACCAGTGCCGCCGATACAGGGGAGGCCAAAAACATTCAGTACTTC. The genes are TRBV24-1 and TRBJ2-4, with 7 bases identical to TRBD1. The germline gives CDR1 KGHDR, CDR2 SFDVKD. The CDR3 consists of 17 residues. Trimming took 5 bases from V and 1 from J; bases not matched to a gene: 10.

Many counts were recorded for this clonotype. The chain is built from TRBV29-1 and TRBJ2-4, with a tentative D call TRBD1 (6 bases). CDR1 is SQVTM and CDR2 is ANQGSEA in the germline V gene. CDR3 length equals 14 residues. Trimming took 7 bases from V and 0 from J, leaving 13 bases between them. The CDR3 bases are TGCAGCGCCGTGACAGGATTAGCCAAAAACATTCAGTACTTC. It translates to CSAVTGLAKNIQYF. The full variable domain, its missing parts supplied by reference TRBV29-1 and TRBJ2-4, is SAVISQKPSRDICQRGTSLTIQCQVDSQVTMMFWYRQQPGQSLTLIATANQGSEATYESGFVIDKFPISRPNLTFSTLTVSNMSPEDSSIYLCSAVTGLAKNIQYFGAGTRLSVL.

This clonotype was seen repeatedly, ten times or more. V usage is TRBV21-1 and J usage is TRBJ1-3; TRBD1, the table's D call, lacks a check against the DNA. TRBV21-1 is an annotated pseudogene. CDR3 length equals 15 residues. CDR3 sequence reads: CASTLKGQAGNTIYF. CDR3 coding DNA: TGTGCCAGCACCTTAAAGGGGCAGGCTGGAAACACCATATATTTT.

V usage is TRBV11-1 and J usage is TRBJ2-3; D not resolved. The ends were cut back, 5 bases at V and 0 bases at J, with 27 bases in the middle. This CDR3 has 20 amino acids. Germline V gene data show CDR1 as SGHAT and CDR2 as FQDESV (reference sequence). The CDR3 protein is CASSLTTFLLGSTSTDTQYF. The CDR3 coding sequence is TGTGCCAGCAGCCTCACCACTTTCCTTCTAGGATCGACTAGCACAGATACGCAGTATTTT.

Concerning this clonotype: This clone may be a read error of a much larger clone one base away. J is TRBJ1-1 and V is TRBV5-1; TRBD1 aligns across 8 bases. The ends lost 3 bases at V and 3 bases at J; junction bases unmatched: 13. Germline CDR1 reads SGHRS; CDR2 reads YFSETQ. The CDR3 totals 17 residues. The DNA of the CDR3 is TGCGCCAGCAGCTCGGGTGCGTTCAGGGGGCGCCACACTGAAGCTTTCTTT. Its translation is CASSSGAFRGRHTEAFF. Looking up the rest from reference TRBV5-1 and TRBJ1-1 gives the full variable domain: KAGVTQTPRYLIKTRGQQVTLSCSPISGHRSVSWYQQTPGQGLQFLFEYFSETQRNKGNFPGRFSGRQFSNSRSEMNVSTLELGDSALYLCASSSGAFRGRHTEAFFGQGTRLTVV.

In this sample, this clonotype turned up many times. V usage is TRBV7-2 and J usage is TRBJ2-5, with TRBD1 matching over 8 bases. Germline V gene sequence: CDR1 SGHTA, CDR2 FQGNSA. V lost 0 bases and J lost 5; bases outside the gene matches: 8. The CDR3 runs to 16 residues. As DNA, the CDR3 is TGTGCCAGCAGCTTAGCTGCACAGGGGGTGGTGGAGACCCAGTACTTC. Protein product: CASSLAAQGVVETQYF.

The rearrangement links TRBV7-9 to TRBJ2-1, with TRBD1 matching 8 bases. CDR1 and CDR2 (germline): SEHNR, FQNEAQ (reference sequence). With V trimmed by 5 bases and J by 3 bases, 6 bases remained unmatched. This CDR3 spans 15 amino acids. The CDR3 region is CASSPGQGIYNEQFF. For the CDR3, the DNA is TGTGCCAGCAGCCCCGGACAGGGCATCTACAATGAGCAGTTCTTC.

In this sample, this clonotype turned up many times. The V call is TRBV25-1, the J call TRBJ1-1; possibly TRBD1 for D (5 bases). V was shortened by 2 bases and J by 3 bases, with 7 bases between the two germline ends. The CDR3 has 13 amino acids. The V gene's germline CDR1 is MGHDK and CDR2 SYGVNS. The CDR3 DNA follows: TGTGCCAGCAGTGAAACAGGTTACACTGAAGCTTTCTTT. This codes for CASSETGYTEAFF.

The V and J genes are TRBV4-3 and TRBJ2-1, with a weak D call TRBD1 (6 bases). The CDR3 extends over 14 amino acids. Germline CDR1 reads LGHNA; CDR2 reads YSLEER. V shed 0 bases and J shed 8 bases, with 11 bases lying between them. The CDR3 here is CASSQDLGADEQFF. CDR3 bases: TGCGCCAGCAGCCAAGATCTGGGGGCCGATGAGCAGTTCTTC.

The chain combines TRBV6-2 or TRBV6-3 with TRBJ2-1; D gene unclear. The CDR3 contains 14 residues. Germline CDR1 and CDR2: MNHEY and SVGEGT. V gave up 8 bases and J gave up 0 bases, with 11 bases separating them. The CDR3 here is CASGTVSSYNEQFF. The CDR3 coding sequence is TGTGCCAGCGGTACGGTAAGCTCCTACAATGAGCAGTTCTTC.

This clonotype was picked up a small number of times. The rearrangement joins TRBV10-3 to TRBJ2-2, with no clear D. The CDR3 length is 15 residues. Germline CDR1 is ENHRY and CDR2 is SYGVKD. Deletions cut 0 bases from V and 1 base from J, with 6 bases between. CDR3 nucleotides: TGTGCCATCAGTGAGTCTTCTCGGAACACCGGGGAGCTGTTTTTT. As protein: CAISESSRNTGELFF.

This clonotype was counted at least ten times. The rearrangement joins TRBV20-1 to TRBJ2-5; no firm D call. V dropped 0 bases and J dropped 5 bases, with 13 bases sitting between them. This CDR3 spans 14 amino acids. Germline loops: CDR1 DFQATT, CDR2 SNEGSKA (reference sequence). The CDR3 protein is CSARDRLVSETQYF. CDR3 DNA sequence: TGCAGTGCTAGAGATCGTCTGGTATCGGAGACCCAGTACTTC.

CDR3 amino acids: CASSYSVGELFF. For the CDR3, the DNA is TGTGCCAGCAGTTACTCTGTCGGGGAGCTGTTTTTT. This chain connects TRBV6-2 or TRBV6-3 to TRBJ2-2; D is unclear. Germline V gives CDR1 MNHEY, CDR2 SVGEGT. This CDR3 contains 12 residues. V was pared by 0 bases and J by 7 bases, with 3 bases between.

In its sample, this clonotype was seen a few times. The chain combines TRBV5-1 with TRBJ1-1; D is unclear. Deletions cut 2 bases from V and 1 base from J, with 9 bases between. Germline CDR1 is SGHRS and CDR2 is YFSETQ. The CDR3 has 14 residues. CDR3 coding DNA: TGCGCCAGCAGCTTTAAGGGTCAGAACACTGAAGCTTTCTTT. Protein sequence: CASSFKGQNTEAFF.

The sample holds many counts of this clonotype. The rearrangement joins TRBV4-2 to TRBJ1-1; a possible D gene is TRBD1 (6 bases). V was clipped by 11 bases and J by 8 bases, with 21 bases between them. CDR3 length: 13 amino acids. Germline V gene data show CDR1 as LGHNA and CDR2 as YNFKEQ. The CDR3 nucleotides read TGTGCCGGGGGGGCCGGGGGGTACGAAGAAGCTTTCTTT. This translates into CAGGAGGYEEAFF.